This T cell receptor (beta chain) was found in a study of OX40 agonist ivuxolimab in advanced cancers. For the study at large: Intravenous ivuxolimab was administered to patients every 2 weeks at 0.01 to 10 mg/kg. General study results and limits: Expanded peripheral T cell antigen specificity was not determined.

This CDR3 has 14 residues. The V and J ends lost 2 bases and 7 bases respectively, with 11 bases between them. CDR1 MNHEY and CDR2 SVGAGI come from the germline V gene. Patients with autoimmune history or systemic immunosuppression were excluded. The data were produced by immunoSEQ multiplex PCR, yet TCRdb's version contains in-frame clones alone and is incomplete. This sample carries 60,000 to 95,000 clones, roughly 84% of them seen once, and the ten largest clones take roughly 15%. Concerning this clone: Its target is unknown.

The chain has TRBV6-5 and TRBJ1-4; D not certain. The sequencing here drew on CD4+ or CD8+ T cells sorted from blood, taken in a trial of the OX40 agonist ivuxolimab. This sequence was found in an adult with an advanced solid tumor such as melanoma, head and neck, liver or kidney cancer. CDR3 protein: CASSYGRGAEKLFF. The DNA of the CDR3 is TGTGCCAGCAGTTACGGTCGCGGAGCTGAAAAACTGTTTTTT.